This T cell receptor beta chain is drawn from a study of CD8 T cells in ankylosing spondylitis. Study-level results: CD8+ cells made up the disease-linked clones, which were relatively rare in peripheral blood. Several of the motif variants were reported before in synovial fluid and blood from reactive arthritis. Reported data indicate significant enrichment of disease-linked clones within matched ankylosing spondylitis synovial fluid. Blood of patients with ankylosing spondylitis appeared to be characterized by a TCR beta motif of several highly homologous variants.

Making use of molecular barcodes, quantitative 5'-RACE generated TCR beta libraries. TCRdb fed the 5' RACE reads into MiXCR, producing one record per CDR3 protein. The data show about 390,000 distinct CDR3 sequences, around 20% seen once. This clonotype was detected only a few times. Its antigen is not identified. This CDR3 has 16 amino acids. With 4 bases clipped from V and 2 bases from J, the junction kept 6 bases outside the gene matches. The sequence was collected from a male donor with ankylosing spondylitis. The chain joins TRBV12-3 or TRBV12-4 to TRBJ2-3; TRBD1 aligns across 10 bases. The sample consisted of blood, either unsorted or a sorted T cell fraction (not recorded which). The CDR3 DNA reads TGTGCCAGCAGTTCCGGACAGGGGGTTACCACAGATACGCAGTATTTT. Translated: CASSSGQGVTTDTQYF.